This T cell receptor (beta chain) was sequenced for a study of T cell responses to AZD1222 COVID-19 vaccine. Trimming pared 8 bases from V and 4 bases from J, leaving 3 bases between. Per the germline V gene, CDR1 is GTSNPN and CDR2 is SVGIG (reference sequence). There are 10 residues in the CDR3. The table came from immunoSEQ multiplex PCR; TCRdb's copy has only in-frame clones and leaves some out. The repertoire consists of about 150,000 clones, with 80% to 90% occurring once and the leading ten covering 8%. The clonotype was recovered from an adult in good health. V gene TRBV30 combines with J gene TRBJ2-6; D is unclear. The input for sequencing was peripheral blood, taken on day 0 of AZD1222 vaccination. The CDR3 spells CALGANVLTF. CDR3 DNA sequence: TGTGCCCTGGGGGCCAACGTCCTGACTTTC.